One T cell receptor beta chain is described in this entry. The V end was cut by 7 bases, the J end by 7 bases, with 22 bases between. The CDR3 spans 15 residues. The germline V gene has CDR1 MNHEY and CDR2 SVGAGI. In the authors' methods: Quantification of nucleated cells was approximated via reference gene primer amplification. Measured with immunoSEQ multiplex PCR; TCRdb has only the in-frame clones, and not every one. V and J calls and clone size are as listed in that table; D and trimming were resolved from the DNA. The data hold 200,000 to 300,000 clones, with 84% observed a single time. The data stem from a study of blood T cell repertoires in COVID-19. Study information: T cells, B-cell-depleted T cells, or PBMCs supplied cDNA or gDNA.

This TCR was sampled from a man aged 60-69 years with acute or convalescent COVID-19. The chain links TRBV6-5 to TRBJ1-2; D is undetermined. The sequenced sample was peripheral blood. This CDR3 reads CASTEGTANGGGYTF. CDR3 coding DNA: TGTGCCAGCACCGAGGGTACAGCCAATGGTGGTGGCTACACCTTC.